One and the same sample provided the 28 T cell receptor beta chains below, sequenced in a study of blood T cell repertoires in COVID-19. The method was immunoSEQ multiplex PCR; TCRdb's version includes in-frame clones alone and lacks a portion of them. This table has tens of thousands of clones, roughly 88% appearing once. Sequencing was done on a sample of peripheral blood. Receptors originate from a human donor in a cohort sampled during active COVID-19.

The chain carries TRBV5-1 and TRBJ2-2; the D is unclear. The CDR3 length is 13 residues. Germline lookup yields CDR1 SGHRS and CDR2 YFSETQ. The germline V and J ends were trimmed by 3 bases and 3 bases, with 6 bases remaining between them. The CDR3 sequence: CASSSIDTGELFF. CDR3 DNA sequence: TGCGCCAGCAGCTCTATTGACACCGGGGAGCTGTTTTTT.

CDR3 sequence (DNA): TGCAGCGTTGAATTGGGAGGGGACAGGGACGTTCGGGGCTACACCTTC. It is translated as CSVELGGDRDVRGYTF. The chain joins TRBV29-1 to TRBJ1-2, with 9 bases fitting TRBD1. V lost 2 bases to trimming and J lost 8 bases; unmatched junction nucleotides: 15. CDR1 is SQVTM and CDR2 is ANQGSEA in the germline V gene. The CDR3 has 16 residues.

The chain employs TRBV2 and TRBJ2-2, with 11 bases fitting TRBD2. Germline values: CDR1 SNHLY, CDR2 FYNNEI. This CDR3 has 18 residues. Losses at the gene ends were 6 bases for V and 0 bases for J; bases not matched to a gene: 9. The CDR3 reads CASRLLRTSGPNTGELFF. The CDR3 DNA reads TGTGCCAGCAGGCTTTTGAGGACTAGCGGGCCGAACACCGGGGAGCTGTTTTTT.

CDR3 sequence reads: CASNMGLALEQFF. Here the CDR3 DNA reads TGTGCCAGCAATATGGGACTAGCGCTTGAGCAGTTCTTC. The genes are TRBV2 and TRBJ2-1; 10 positions match TRBD2. Germline loops: CDR1 SNHLY, CDR2 FYNNEI. The CDR3 extends over 13 amino acids. J lost 9 bases, V lost 7 bases, and 6 bases had no gene match.

This chain joins TRBV3-1 (or the pseudogene TRBV3-2) and TRBJ1-4; 7 bases map to TRBD1. Germline loops: CDR1 LGHDT, CDR2 YNNKEL (reference sequence). CDR3 length equals 12 residues. With 8 bases clipped from V and 8 bases from J, the junction kept 5 bases outside the gene matches. Here the CDR3 DNA reads TGTGCCAGCGGTTCAGGGGGGGAAAAACTGTTTTTT. The encoded protein is CASGSGGEKLFF.

In this sample, this clone turned up once. The chain links TRBV9 to TRBJ2-3; 7 nucleotides agree with TRBD1. The germline V gene encodes CDR1 SGDLS and CDR2 YYNGEE. The CDR3 runs 15 residues. The V gene end was trimmed by 4 bases and the J gene end by 4 bases; junction bases not matched to a gene: 9. The CDR3 is CASSRVQTGADTQYF. The CDR3 DNA reads TGTGCCAGCAGCCGGGTCCAAACAGGGGCAGATACGCAGTATTTT.

The chain recombines TRBV5-4 with TRBJ2-1; 8 bases map to TRBD1. The length of the CDR3 is 13 residues. CDR1 SGHNT and CDR2 YYREEE come from the germline V gene (reference sequence). The junction had 0 bases not matched to a gene; V was cut back by 1 base and J by 6 bases. In nucleotides, the CDR3 is TGTGCCAGCAGCTTGACAGGGGGCAATGAGCAGTTCTTC. The encoded protein is CASSLTGGNEQFF.

This sequence joins TRBV18 and TRBJ2-7; TRBD2 is a possible D gene (6 bases). The CDR3 spans 15 residues. V dropped 3 bases and J dropped 3 bases, with 15 bases sitting between them. Germline V gene data show CDR1 as KGHSH and CDR2 as LQKENI. CDR3 in amino acids: CASSPASGVLYEQYF. CDR3 bases: TGTGCCAGCTCACCCGCTTCGGGGGTTCTCTACGAGCAGTACTTC.

This chain uses TRBV29-1 with TRBJ1-1; D not certain. Germline CDR1 and CDR2: SQVTM and ANQGSEA. V was clipped by 4 bases and J by 1 base, with 7 bases between them. This CDR3 has 12 amino acids. CDR3 region: CSVVGGNTEAFF. In nucleotides, the CDR3 is TGCAGCGTTGTTGGAGGGAACACTGAAGCTTTCTTT. The entire variable domain, with the rest obtained from reference TRBV29-1 and TRBJ1-1, is as follows: SAVISQKPSRDICQRGTSLTIQCQVDSQVTMMFWYRQQPGQSLTLIATANQGSEATYESGFVIDKFPISRPNLTFSTLTVSNMSPEDSSIYLCSVVGGNTEAFFGQGTRLTVV.

V is TRBV19 and J is TRBJ2-7; D perhaps matches TRBD2 (5 bases). The CDR3 loop spans 13 amino acids. Germline-derived CDR1 and CDR2 are LNHDA and SQIVND (reference sequence). Trimming removed 4 bases from V and 5 bases from J, with 12 bases in between. CDR3 coding DNA: TGTGCCAGTAGTAGCGGGTCATGGAACGAGCAGTACTTC. Its translation is CASSSGSWNEQYF.

This rearrangement joins TRBV7-2 to TRBJ1-1; 7 nucleotides match TRBD1. Germline loops: CDR1 SGHTA, CDR2 FQGNSA. Germline trimming cut 4 bases from V and 5 bases from J; bases unmatched to any gene: 16. The CDR3 extends over 17 amino acids. The CDR3: CASSSAGTVEILTEAFF. The CDR3 DNA reads as TGTGCCAGCAGCTCGGCCGGGACAGTAGAAATTTTAACTGAAGCTTTCTTT.

The chain carries TRBV19 and TRBJ2-2; possible D gene TRBD2, 5 bases. V lost 7 bases, J lost 5 bases, and 11 bases lay in between. The germline CDR1 and CDR2 sequences are LNHDA and SQIVND (reference sequence). The CDR3 contains 13 residues. The CDR3 is CASNGRLTGELFF. The CDR3 bases are TGTGCCAGTAACGGCCGACTAACCGGGGAGCTGTTTTTT.

V gene TRBV10-3 combines with J gene TRBJ2-1, with 7 bases fitting TRBD1. Losses at the gene ends were 5 bases for V and 0 bases for J; bases not matched to a gene: 4. Looked up from germline, CDR1 is ENHRY and CDR2 is SYGVKD. There are 15 residues in the CDR3. DNA of the CDR3: TGTGCCATCAGTCTACGGGACAGCTCCTACAATGAGCAGTTCTTC. This translates into CAISLRDSSYNEQFF.

This chain uses TRBV9 with TRBJ2-1; 8 bases are a match to TRBD2. V dropped 2 bases and J dropped 0; count of bases not matched to a gene: 1. Germline V gives CDR1 SGDLS, CDR2 YYNGEE. The CDR3 has 15 residues. CDR3 region: CASSVSGASYNEQFF. The CDR3 nucleotides are TGTGCCAGCAGCGTTAGCGGGGCCTCCTACAATGAGCAGTTCTTC.

The V and J genes are TRBV7-9 and TRBJ2-7; no firm D call. The CDR3 has 12 residues. Trimming left V 6 bases short and J 3 bases short, with 9 bases between. The germline V gene has CDR1 SEHNR and CDR2 FQNEAQ (reference sequence). The DNA of the CDR3 is TGTGCCAGCAGGACTGATCGCTACGAGCAGTACTTC. Protein: CASRTDRYEQYF.

The chain links TRBV19 to TRBJ1-2; 7 bases are shared with TRBD1. The CDR3 consists of 13 residues. J gave up 3 bases and V 7 bases, and 5 bases lay outside the gene matches. CDR1 LNHDA and CDR2 SQIVND come from the germline V gene (reference sequence). The CDR3 DNA reads as TGTGCCAGTACCCCGGGACAGCACTATGGCTACACCTTC. Protein: CASTPGQHYGYTF.

The chain recombines TRBV18 with TRBJ1-5; D ambiguous. With 3 bases removed from V and 2 bases from J, the gap between germline ends came to 20 bases. The CDR3 length is 18 residues. Germline CDR1 is KGHSH and CDR2 is LQKENI. The CDR3: CASSPTPVGEAGNQPQHF. Written as DNA, the CDR3 is TGTGCCAGCTCACCGACGCCAGTGGGAGAGGCTGGCAATCAGCCCCAGCATTTT.

The CDR3 nucleotides are TGTGCTAGTGGTTCGATGAGCGGGAGGTATATCAATGAGCAGTTCTTC. Its protein product is CASGSMSGRYINEQFF. V is TRBV12-5 and J is TRBJ2-1; TRBD2 matches at 9 bases. In germline, CDR1 is LGHNT, CDR2 FRNRAP. The J segment lost 6 bases and the V segment lost 4 bases, leaving 10 bases of the junction unmatched. CDR3 length: 16 amino acids.

The chain carries TRBV27 and TRBJ2-3; 8 nucleotides line up with TRBD2. The V segment lost 2 bases and the J segment 3 bases; nucleotides outside the gene matches: 10. Per germline, CDR1 MNHEY and CDR2 SMNVEV (reference sequence). The CDR3 loop spans 17 amino acids. The CDR3 is CASSLRTAGARTDTQYF. The CDR3 region has the DNA TGTGCCAGCAGTTTACGAACAGCGGGAGCGAGGACAGATACGCAGTATTTT.

The chain couples TRBV6-6 to TRBJ1-1; D possibly corresponds to TRBD1 (5 bases). The CDR3 loop spans 13 amino acids. V was shortened by 7 bases and J by 2 bases, with 11 bases between the two germline ends. CDR1 is MNHNY, CDR2 SVGAGI, per germline (reference sequence). The DNA of the CDR3 is TGTGCCAGCACCCGGACACCAAACACTGAAGCTTTCTTT. Amino acids: CASTRTPNTEAFF.

The chain recombines TRBV27 with TRBJ2-5, with 13 nucleotides matching TRBD2. Unmatched junction bases numbered 16, after V lost 5 bases and J lost 4 bases. Germline V gives CDR1 MNHEY, CDR2 SMNVEV (reference sequence). The CDR3 totals 19 residues. The DNA of the CDR3 is TGTGCCAGCAGTCCCCGGACTAGCGGGAGAGAGTGGGGGATAGAGACCCAGTACTTC. Protein sequence: CASSPRTSGREWGIETQYF.

The chain carries TRBV6-6 and TRBJ2-7; 8 bases are shared with TRBD1. The CDR3 loop spans 14 amino acids. V was pared by 4 bases and J by 4 bases, with 6 bases of the junction left unmatched. Germline CDR1 MNHNY, CDR2 SVGAGI (reference sequence). The CDR3 here is CASSSRDRSYEQYF. The CDR3 nucleotides read TGTGCCAGCAGTTCCCGGGACAGGAGTTACGAGCAGTACTTC.

The chain employs TRBV7-3 and TRBJ2-2, with D perhaps matching TRBD2 (5 bases). The CDR3 totals 16 residues. V was cut by 5 bases and J by 3 bases, with 16 bases left in between. CDR1 is SGHTA and CDR2 is FQGTGA in the germline V gene. The CDR3 nucleotides read TGTGCCAGCAGCCCGCGGGTTAGGCCCGACACCGGGGAGCTGTTTTTT. Translating gives CASSPRVRPDTGELFF.

The chain links TRBV7-2 to TRBJ1-4, with D hard to call. There are 12 residues in the CDR3. V was cut by 5 bases and J by 7 bases, with 8 bases left in between. Germline V gene lookup returns CDR1 SGHTA and CDR2 FQGNSA. CDR3 sequence reads: CASSRRGEKLFF. As DNA, the CDR3 is TGTGCCAGCAGCCGTAGAGGTGAAAAACTGTTTTTT.

The chain employs TRBV7-3 and TRBJ2-3, with D perhaps matching TRBD1 (5 bases). Looked up from germline, CDR1 is SGHTA and CDR2 is FQGTGA. With 1 base removed from V and 2 bases from J, the gap between germline ends came to 16 bases. The CDR3 covers 17 residues. The CDR3 DNA reads TGTGCCAGCAGCTTAAGTGGCCAGGGTTTGTACACAGATACGCAGTATTTT. Its translation is CASSLSGQGLYTDTQYF.

This chain connects TRBV11-1 to TRBJ2-1; 11 positions match TRBD2. The V segment lost 3 bases and the J segment 10 bases; nucleotides outside the gene matches: 11. CDR1 is SGHAT, CDR2 FQDESV, per germline (reference sequence). The CDR3 is made up of 16 amino acids. The CDR3 DNA follows: TGTGCCAGCAGCTTTCGTCGCCTAGCGGGAGGAGGGGAGCAGTTCTTC. This gives the protein CASSFRRLAGGGEQFF.

The chain employs TRBV19 and TRBJ2-5; 9 bases are a match to TRBD1. Unmatched junction bases numbered 11, after V lost 4 bases and J lost 5 bases. Germline V gene sequence: CDR1 LNHDA, CDR2 SQIVND (reference sequence). The CDR3 extends over 16 amino acids. The CDR3 DNA follows: TGTGCCAGTAGTACCGGGTCTACAGGGGGCTTGGAGACCCAGTACTTC. Its translation is CASSTGSTGGLETQYF.

The chain has TRBV4-2 and TRBJ1-2; 8 bases are shared with TRBD1. Germline CDR1 LGHNA, CDR2 YNFKEQ. Unmatched junction bases numbered 11, after V lost 0 bases and J lost 8 bases. The CDR3 extends over 16 amino acids. CDR3 coding DNA: TGTGCCAGCAGCCAAGAGCCCGGGACAGGTAGTGGGGGCTACACCTTC. The encoded protein is CASSQEPGTGSGGYTF.